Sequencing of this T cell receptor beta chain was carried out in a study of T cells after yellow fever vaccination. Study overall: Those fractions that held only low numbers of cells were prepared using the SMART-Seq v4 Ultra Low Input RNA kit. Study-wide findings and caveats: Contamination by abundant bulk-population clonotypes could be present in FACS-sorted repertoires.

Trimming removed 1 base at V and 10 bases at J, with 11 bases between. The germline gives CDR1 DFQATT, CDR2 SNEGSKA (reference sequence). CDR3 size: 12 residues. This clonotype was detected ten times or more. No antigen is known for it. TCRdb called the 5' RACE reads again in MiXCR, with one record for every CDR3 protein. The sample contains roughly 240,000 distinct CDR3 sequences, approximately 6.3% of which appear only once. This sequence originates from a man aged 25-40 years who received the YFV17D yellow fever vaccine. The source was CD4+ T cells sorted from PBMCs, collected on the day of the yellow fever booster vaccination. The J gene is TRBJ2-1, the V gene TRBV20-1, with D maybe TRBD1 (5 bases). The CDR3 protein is CSARVQGWEQFF. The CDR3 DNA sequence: TGCAGTGCTAGAGTTCAGGGATGGGAGCAGTTCTTC.